This TCR beta chain emerged from a study of blood T cell repertoires in COVID-19. Authors' data handling: Estimation of nucleated cell counts relied on the amplification of reference gene primers. This table comes from immunoSEQ multiplex PCR, and its TCRdb copy is limited to in-frame clones, with some not included. Clone size and V and J calls were adopted from that table, with D and trimming inferred from the DNA. This repertoire shows about 260,000 clones, approximately 88% found once; its top ten account for about 0.65%. Germline values: CDR1 MNHEY, CDR2 SMNVEV (reference sequence). The ends lost 4 bases at V and 6 bases at J; junction bases unmatched: 6. CDR3 length: 14 residues.

What was sequenced was peripheral blood. The TCR originated in a human donor in a cohort sampled during active COVID-19. V and J are TRBV27 and TRBJ2-7, with TRBD1 matching over 10 bases. CDR3: CASSWDRGRGEQYF. The DNA for the CDR3 is TGTGCCAGCAGTTGGGACAGGGGCAGGGGCGAGCAGTACTTC.